A selection of T cell receptor beta chains follows, all from one sample in a study of T-cell memory formation after mild COVID-19. TCRdb re-called the 5' RACE reads with MiXCR, one entry per CDR3 protein. The repertoire holds about 350,000 distinct CDR3 sequences, with roughly 13% as singletons. Sequenced material: PBMCs or a T cell subset sorted from them (not recorded which). Source of these receptors: a man in his late teens or twenties who had mild COVID-19 (a few samples of this study predate the infection). Cell type and time point are not known. CDR3s include the opening cysteine and the closing phenylalanine or tryptophan. The D gene is left open where the match is weak. Some rows have no size entry. The others give once, few or many, or a class for an expanded clone.

D: TRBD1
size: few
V: TRBV24-1
J: TRBJ2-1
DNA: TGTGCCACCAGTGATTTGCGGCGGACAGGGGGCCACAATGAGCAGTTCTTC
CDR3: CATSDLRRTGGHNEQFF

D: TRBD1
size: .
V: TRBV7-2
J: TRBJ2-1
DNA: TGTGCCAGCAGCTTAGGAGGGACAGGGTCCGCTGAGCAGTTCTTC
CDR3: CASSLGGTGSAEQFF

D: .
size: few
V: TRBV4-1
J: TRBJ2-5
DNA: TGCGCCAGCAGCCAAGAGGGGGGAATATTGGGTGGGCAAGAGACCCAGTACTTC
CDR3: CASSQEGGILGGQETQYF

D: .
size: .
V: TRBV19
J: TRBJ1-5
DNA: TGTGCCAGTACCACACCGGGGGGTCAGAAGCATTTT
CDR3: CASTTPGGQKHF

D: .
size: .
V: TRBV15
J: TRBJ1-2
DNA: TGTGCCACCAGCGGGAACCGGGACTTAGGCTACACCTTC
CDR3: CATSGNRDLGYTF

D: .
size: few
V: TRBV7-9
J: TRBJ2-1
DNA: TGTGCCAGCAGCGCCCCAATCGGCTACAATGAGCAGTTCTTC
CDR3: CASSAPIGYNEQFF

D: .
size: many
V: TRBV18
J: TRBJ2-1
DNA: TGTGCCAGCTCACCACCCAGCCATGAGCAGTTCTTC
CDR3: CASSPPSHEQFF

D: .
size: few
V: TRBV24-1
J: TRBJ2-2
DNA: TGTGCCACCAGTGGGGAAACAAGCACCGGGGAGCTGTTTTTT
CDR3: CATSGETSTGELFF

D: .
size: few
V: TRBV25-1
J: TRBJ1-4
DNA: TGTGCCAGCAGCGGCGGTGTGAGGCCGTATGAAAAACTGTTTTTT
CDR3: CASSGGVRPYEKLFF

D: .
size: many
V: TRBV7-8
J: TRBJ2-3
DNA: TGTGCCAGCAGCTTAGCGGGGGTCATCACAGATACGCAGTATTTT
CDR3: CASSLAGVITDTQYF

D: TRBD2
size: few
V: TRBV20-1
J: TRBJ2-3
DNA: TGCAGTGCCAAGACTAGCGGAGGTAGCACAGATACGCAGTATTTT
CDR3: CSAKTSGGSTDTQYF

D: .
size: few
V: TRBV16
J: TRBJ2-1
DNA: TGTGCCAGCAGCCAATCGGGGGCAGGGCCAAACAATGAGCAGTTCTTC
CDR3: CASSQSGAGPNNEQFF

D: TRBD1
size: many
V: TRBV24-1
J: TRBJ2-7
DNA: TGTGCCACCAGTAGGGGACAGGGGGCCGACGAGCAGTACTTC
CDR3: CATSRGQGADEQYF

D: .
size: many
V: TRBV7-2
J: TRBJ2-6
DNA: TGTGCCAGCACCCCTTTGGCCTCCGGGGCCAACGTCCTGACTTTC
CDR3: CASTPLASGANVLTF

D: TRBD1
size: few
V: TRBV5-1
J: TRBJ2-1
DNA: TGCGCCAGCAGCTCCGGGACAGGGGGCTTAAATGAGCAGTTCTTC
CDR3: CASSSGTGGLNEQFF

D: .
size: few
V: TRBV11-3
J: TRBJ2-7
DNA: TGTGCCAGCAGCTTAGGGGGACTCTCCTACGAGCAGTACTTC
CDR3: CASSLGGLSYEQYF

D: .
size: few
V: TRBV20-1
J: TRBJ1-2
DNA: TGCAGTGCCCCCCTTGGAAATCTGGGCTACACCTTC
CDR3: CSAPLGNLGYTF

D: TRBD1
size: few
V: TRBV15
J: TRBJ2-5
DNA: TGTGCCACCCAAACTGACGACAGGGGGTACCAAGAGACCCAGTACTTC
CDR3: CATQTDDRGYQETQYF

D: .
size: .
V: TRBV18
J: TRBJ2-5
DNA: TGTGCCAGCTCACCTGCCAGCCACCAAGAGACCCAGTACTTC
CDR3: CASSPASHQETQYF

D: .
size: .
V: TRBV3-1
J: TRBJ2-1
DNA: TGTGCCAGCAGCCAAGATTCGTTGAGCTCCTACAATGAGCAGTTCTTC
CDR3: CASSQDSLSSYNEQFF

D: .
size: .
V: TRBV12-3/TRBV12-4
J: TRBJ1-2
DNA: TGTGCCAGCAGGTTGGGTCCAGGTTATGGCTATGGCTACACCTTC
CDR3: CASRLGPGYGYGYTF

D: TRBD2
size: few
V: TRBV29-1
J: TRBJ2-5
DNA: TGCAGCGTTCTAGCGGGGGGTAGGGAGACCCAGTACTTC
CDR3: CSVLAGGRETQYF

D: TRBD2
size: few
V: TRBV7-8
J: TRBJ2-7
DNA: TGTGCCAGCAGCTTACCACGAAGCTTTAGCGGGGGGGACTACGAGCAGTACTTC
CDR3: CASSLPRSFSGGDYEQYF

D: TRBD1
size: .
V: TRBV24-1
J: TRBJ1-3
DNA: TGTGCCACCAGTGCCACAGGGGGTGGAAACACCATATATTTT
CDR3: CATSATGGGNTIYF

D: TRBD2
size: many
V: TRBV20-1
J: TRBJ2-2
DNA: TGCAGTGCTAGGTCCTCGGGGAGGGTCGGTACCGGGGAGCTGTTTTTT
CDR3: CSARSSGRVGTGELFF

D: .
size: many
V: TRBV11-2
J: TRBJ2-2
DNA: TGTGCCAGCAGCTTAGATCGCCGGGTAGAGATGGGGGAGCTGTTTTTT
CDR3: CASSLDRRVEMGELFF

D: TRBD1
size: .
V: TRBV5-1
J: TRBJ2-5
DNA: TGCGCCAGCAGCTTGTCGCAGGACAGGGGGCTGGAGACCCAGTACTTC
CDR3: CASSLSQDRGLETQYF

D: .
size: .
V: TRBV9
J: TRBJ2-2
DNA: TGTGCCAGCAGCGCAGGCGGCGGGGCCGGGGAGCTGTTTTTT
CDR3: CASSAGGGAGELFF

D: .
size: .
V: TRBV20-1
J: TRBJ2-1
DNA: TGCAGTGCTAGAGATCGGGTGACTCAACTTGAGCAGTTCTTC
CDR3: CSARDRVTQLEQFF

D: .
size: many
V: TRBV5-4
J: TRBJ2-5
DNA: TGTGCCAGCAGTGGAGAGAACCAAGAGACCCAGTACTTC
CDR3: CASSGENQETQYF

D: TRBD2
size: .
V: TRBV10-3
J: TRBJ2-3
DNA: TGTGCCATCAGTGCGGGGGGGCGTCCAGATACGCAGTATTTT
CDR3: CAISAGGRPDTQYF

D: .
size: few
V: TRBV6-5
J: TRBJ1-5
DNA: TGTGCCTCACAGCCCCAGGGGCCTAGTAGCAATCAGCCCCAGCATTTT
CDR3: CASQPQGPSSNQPQHF

D: TRBD2
size: .
V: TRBV4-1
J: TRBJ2-3
DNA: TGCGCCAGCAGCCAAGATGAGACGGGGGGGATCACAGATACGCAGTATTTT
CDR3: CASSQDETGGITDTQYF

D: .
size: few
V: TRBV20-1
J: TRBJ2-1
DNA: TGCAGTGCTAGGGTACGGTTCGACGGGCAGTTCTTC
CDR3: CSARVRFDGQFF

D: .
size: few
V: TRBV5-4
J: TRBJ2-5
DNA: TGTGCCAGCAGCTTGGACTCGGAGCAAGAGACCCAGTACTTC
CDR3: CASSLDSEQETQYF

D: .
size: few
V: TRBV7-9
J: TRBJ2-3
DNA: TGTGCCAGCAGCGCGGACCCCCTTGTCACAGATACGCAGTATTTT
CDR3: CASSADPLVTDTQYF

D: .
size: .
V: TRBV7-7
J: TRBJ2-5
DNA: TGTGCTAGCAGCCGACGACCTAACATCCAAGAGACCCAGTACTTC
CDR3: CASSRRPNIQETQYF

D: .
size: few
V: TRBV12-3/TRBV12-4
J: TRBJ1-6
DNA: TGTGCCAGCAGTTTTCAGGGGTTACCCCTCCACTTT
CDR3: CASSFQGLPLHF

D: TRBD1
size: .
V: TRBV12-3/TRBV12-4
J: TRBJ1-1
DNA: TGTGCCAGCAGGGACAGGGAGGGCACTGAAGCTTTCTTT
CDR3: CASRDREGTEAFF

D: TRBD2
size: many
V: TRBV15
J: TRBJ2-1
DNA: TGTGCCACCAGGAACGCGGGGGGTGAGCAGTTCTTC
CDR3: CATRNAGGEQFF

D: TRBD2
size: few
V: TRBV7-3
J: TRBJ2-2
DNA: TGTGCCAGCAGCTTAACGTGGTCTAGGGGGTTTGGACAGCGGGGGAAGAACACCGGGGAGCTGTTTTTT
CDR3: CASSLTWSRGFGQRGKNTGELFF

D: .
size: .
V: TRBV20-1
J: TRBJ2-2
DNA: TGCAGTGCTAGAGATCTCTTACGGGGGGCGGACGGGGAGCTGTTTTTT
CDR3: CSARDLLRGADGELFF